This T cell receptor beta chain stems from a study of multiple sclerosis patients with progressive multifocal leukoencephalopathy. Study-level information: Longitudinal control samples came from natalizumab-treated multiple sclerosis patients without PML.

Assay used: immunoSEQ multiplex PCR; TCRdb lists only in-frame clones, some missing. The sample includes around 28,000 clones, more than 75% seen only once; the top ten take approximately 1%. A word on this clone: Its specificity is unknown.

The germline gives CDR1 LNHDA, CDR2 SQIVND (reference sequence). Germline trimming cut 4 bases from V and 10 bases from J; bases unmatched to any gene: 10. The CDR3 spans 14 residues. Whole-study results and caveats: Whether JC virus or general immunocompromise explains the findings remained unclear. Less diverse TRB repertoires were suggested in most PML patients.

The sample's time point: before natalizumab initiation. The chain links TRBV19 to TRBJ2-1, with 7 positions matching TRBD1. The sample comprised PBMCs. This TCR came from a human donor with multiple sclerosis. The CDR3 DNA follows: TGTGCCAGTAGTAAAAACCACAGGGGTGGCGAGCAGTTCTTC. Translated: CASSKNHRGGEQFF.